Included here is one TCR beta chain sequence, with context. The sample originates from a study of cytomegalovirus exposure and HLA in healthy donors. The germline V gene encodes CDR1 WSHSY and CDR2 SAAADI. The CDR3 runs 14 residues. Unmatched junction bases numbered 7, after V lost 6 bases and J lost 5 bases. Only in-frame clones appear in the TCRdb table, and some are missing; sequencing was by immunoSEQ multiplex PCR. The sample yields 150,000 to 200,000 clones, around 96% seen once. J is TRBJ2-7 and V is TRBV10-2; 10 bases map to TRBD1. The sequencing input was PBMCs. The sequence was collected from a young woman in good health and CMV-seronegative. The CDR3 spells CASRVGTGVNEQYF. CDR3 coding DNA: TGCGCCAGCAGGGTCGGGACAGGGGTCAACGAGCAGTACTTC.